This entry is about one TCR beta chain. No antigen is known for it. Base qualities are missing; no much larger clone stands one base away. V is cut by 0 bases and J by 2 bases, and the space between the germline ends is 13 bases. The CDR3 numbers 16 residues from cysteine through phenylalanine. The DNA shown is the 48-base CDR3, in frame from base 1. CDR1 MNHEY and CDR2 SVGAGI were looked up in the germline V gene. This specimen comes from a study of blood T cell repertoires in COVID-19 (dated by TCRdb to 2020 to 2022). At the level of the whole study: Samples from collaborators originated in the United States, Italy and Spain and spanned both the acute and convalescent phases of COVID-19. The sample metadata nearly always contained a de-identified subject ID, COVID-19 status, age in years and sex. Samples were obtained from the ongoing ImmuneRACE study (first 160 participants) and from some 1,300 subjects provided by 6 global collaborators. HLA class I and class II types, where available, came from metadata supplied by the sample provider rather than from assay-based typing. The repertoires were released in a freely available public database intended as a resource for research on the immune response to SARS-CoV-2. Deeply sampled blood TCRbeta repertoires from subjects exposed to, actively infected with, or recovered from COVID-19 were included in the dataset. The prospective study material was composed of cDNA or gDNA derived from T cells, B-cell-depleted T cells, or PBMCs. General conclusions and limits of the study: The quantity of clinical and demographic metadata differed by source and by participant and was supplied without curation.

One collaborating source in Seattle enrolled patients during active infection and followed them longitudinally through the course of disease. The collaborating institutions used their own protocols to collect whole blood in K2EDTA tubes. For TCRbeta analysis, collaborators shipped samples in one of three forms: frozen whole blood, isolated PBMCs, or DNA extracted from either of those sample types. The immunoSEQ Assay, a bias-controlled multiplex PCR, was used to amplify TCRbeta CDR3 regions from genomic DNA. In the source study's methods: The number of nucleated cells in each sample was estimated from the amplification of reference gene primers within the assay. To quantify the absolute abundance of each unique TCRbeta CDR3 rearrangement, sequence reads were collapsed and filtered. For each sample, productive Simpson clonality was calculated by taking the square root of Simpson's diversity index across productive rearrangements. TCRdb re-hosts the immuneACCESS table, in-frame sequences only. Its copies lack some clones; in the studies checked, an unresolved V gene accounts for under half of them, and the cause for the rest is not known. That table is the source of V, J and clone size, and D and trimming were worked out from the DNA. The sample includes tens of thousands of clones, with about three quarters observed a single time. The ten largest make up approximately 20% of the sample.

Sequencing used peripheral blood. This chain is built from TRBV6-5 and TRBJ1-2, with a weak D call of TRBD1 (5 bases match). The sequence derives from a man aged 25 to 40 with COVID-19, enrolled during active disease. The nucleotide sequence reads TGTGCCAGCAGTTACTCGGGAGGGGACTTCAACTATGGCTACACCTTC. It translates as CASSYSGGDFNYGYTF.